The next 10 T cell receptor beta chains were all read from a single sample in a study of CD8+ T cells in alopecia areata. Treatment denoted: oral pan-JAK inhibitor, 5-10 mg twice daily. After isolation, RNA underwent reverse transcription to generate cDNA as the sequencing template. TCRdb's copy holds only in-frame clones and misses some; the assay was immunoSEQ multiplex PCR. This table holds approximately 170,000 clones, approximately 62% found once. The sample was CD4+ T cells sorted from blood, taken at week 24, from a patient treated with tofacitinib. These receptors all stem from a human donor with alopecia areata.

This chain uses TRBV7-2 with TRBJ1-2, with 9 bases aligning to TRBD1. V gave up 3 bases and J gave up 5 bases; unmatched junction bases: 10. The CDR3 consists of 16 residues. CDR1 is SGHTA and CDR2 is FQGNSA in the germline V gene. The chain's CDR3 is CASSFRRTGAGYGYTF. CDR3 bases: TGTGCCAGCAGCTTCCGAAGGACAGGGGCTGGGTATGGCTACACCTTC.

The chain has TRBV30 and TRBJ2-5, with D possibly being TRBD2 (6 bases). Trimming stripped 3 bases from V and 9 bases from J, with 23 bases between. Germline CDR1 reads GTSNPN; CDR2 reads SVGIG (reference sequence). The CDR3 is 15 residues long. This CDR3 is CAWSTWSGRTGAQYF. CDR3 sequence (DNA): TGTGCCTGGAGCACCTGGTCGGGACGGACGGGGGCCCAGTACTTC.

CDR3 sequence: CASSLREGTQYF. DNA for the CDR3: TGTGCCAGCAGCCTCAGGGAGGGGACCCAGTACTTC. V is TRBV6-5 and J is TRBJ2-5, with 7 bases lining up with TRBD2. Germline V gene lookup returns CDR1 MNHEY and CDR2 SVGAGI. The CDR3 loop spans 12 amino acids. V lost 6 bases, J lost 7 bases, and 5 bases stayed unmatched.

The J gene is TRBJ2-7, the V gene TRBV6-6; D possibly corresponds to TRBD1 (7 bases). CDR1 and CDR2 from the germline V gene are MNHNY and SVGAGI (reference sequence). The CDR3 contains 15 residues. V gave up 5 bases and J gave up 6 bases, with 20 bases separating them. The CDR3 here is CASSSPRGTVSEQYF. The CDR3 DNA is TGTGCCAGCAGTAGTCCCCGCGGGACAGTAAGCGAGCAGTACTTC.

The V gene is TRBV4-1, the J gene TRBJ2-4; TRBD1 is a possible D gene (5 bases). CDR1 and CDR2 from the germline V gene are MGHRA and YSYEKL. V was shortened by 4 bases and J by 0 bases, with 16 bases between the two germline ends. This CDR3 comprises 17 residues. The CDR3 DNA is TGCGCCAGCAGCCTAATCCTCGACAGTCTAGCCAAAAACATTCAGTACTTC. Its protein product is CASSLILDSLAKNIQYF.

This clone was counted between two and nine times. This chain uses TRBV29-1 with TRBJ2-7; no clear D. The CDR3 loop spans 11 amino acids. The V gene lost 4 bases and the J gene lost 3 bases, with 7 bases spanning the gap. From germline, CDR1 is SQVTM and CDR2 ANQGSEA. CDR3 amino acids: CSVGQIYEQYF. In nucleotides, the CDR3 is TGCAGCGTTGGGCAGATCTACGAGCAGTACTTC.

This chain joins TRBV7-9 and TRBJ2-5; 11 bases fit TRBD2. V gave up 5 bases and J gave up 4 bases; unmatched junction bases: 3. Germline CDR1 and CDR2: SEHNR and FQNEAQ (reference sequence). The CDR3 runs to 14 residues. The CDR3 bases are TGTGCCAGCAGCCGTAGCGGGGGGGCAGAGACCCAGTACTTC. Translated, it gives CASSRSGGAETQYF. The full variable domain, with the rest looked up from reference TRBV7-9 and TRBJ2-5, is DTGVSQNPRHKITKRGQNVTFRCDPISEHNRLYWYRQTLGQGPEFLTYFQNEAQLEKSRLLSDRFSAERPKGSFSTLEIQRTEQGDSAMYLCASSRSGGAETQYFGPGTRLLVL.

As DNA, the CDR3 is TGTGCCAGCAGCGTCAGGGGTATTGGGGCCAACGTCCTGACTTTC. Protein product: CASSVRGIGANVLTF. The V call is TRBV7-3, the J call TRBJ2-6; possibly TRBD1 for D (6 bases). The CDR3 totals 15 residues. Germline V gives CDR1 SGHTA, CDR2 FQGTGA. V was trimmed by 5 bases and J by 3 bases, leaving 11 bases between them. Combining the CDR3 with reference TRBV7-3 and TRBJ2-6 gives the whole variable domain GAGVSQTPSNKVTEKGKYVELRCDPISGHTALYWYRQSLGQGPEFLIYFQGTGAADDSGLPNDRFFAVRPEGSVSTLKIQRTERGDSAVYLCASSVRGIGANVLTFGAGSRLTVL.

The genes are TRBV30 and TRBJ2-3; possible D gene TRBD2, 6 bases. CDR1 and CDR2 from the germline V gene are GTSNPN and SVGIG (reference sequence). Trimming took off 1 base at V and 3 bases at J, with 14 bases between the two ends. The CDR3 sequence is 15 residues long. As DNA, the CDR3 is TGTGCCTGGAGTGAGGGAGGCTGGAGAACAGATACGCAGTATTTT. Its protein product is CAWSEGGWRTDTQYF.

This sequence joins TRBV7-8 and TRBJ2-5, with 10 nucleotides matching TRBD2. The ends lost 1 base at V and 6 bases at J; junction bases unmatched: 5. The CDR3 is 15 residues long. CDR1 and CDR2 (germline): SGHVS, FQNEAQ. The DNA for the CDR3 is TGTGCCAGCAGCTTAGGAGCGGGGGGGCCACAGACCCAGTACTTC. As protein: CASSLGAGGPQTQYF.